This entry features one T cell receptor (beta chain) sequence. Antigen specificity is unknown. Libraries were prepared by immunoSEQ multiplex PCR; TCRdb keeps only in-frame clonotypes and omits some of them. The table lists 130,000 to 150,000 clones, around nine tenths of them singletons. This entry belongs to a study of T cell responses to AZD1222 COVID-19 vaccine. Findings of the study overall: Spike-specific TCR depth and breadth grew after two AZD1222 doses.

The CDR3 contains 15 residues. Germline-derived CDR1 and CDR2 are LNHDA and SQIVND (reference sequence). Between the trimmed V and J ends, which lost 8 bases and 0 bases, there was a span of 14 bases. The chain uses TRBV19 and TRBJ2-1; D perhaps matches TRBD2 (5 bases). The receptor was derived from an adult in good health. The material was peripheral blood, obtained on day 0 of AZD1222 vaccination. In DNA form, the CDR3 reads TGTGCCAGTTCGAACCGGGGTAGCTCCTACAATGAGCAGTTCTTC. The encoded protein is CASSNRGSSYNEQFF.